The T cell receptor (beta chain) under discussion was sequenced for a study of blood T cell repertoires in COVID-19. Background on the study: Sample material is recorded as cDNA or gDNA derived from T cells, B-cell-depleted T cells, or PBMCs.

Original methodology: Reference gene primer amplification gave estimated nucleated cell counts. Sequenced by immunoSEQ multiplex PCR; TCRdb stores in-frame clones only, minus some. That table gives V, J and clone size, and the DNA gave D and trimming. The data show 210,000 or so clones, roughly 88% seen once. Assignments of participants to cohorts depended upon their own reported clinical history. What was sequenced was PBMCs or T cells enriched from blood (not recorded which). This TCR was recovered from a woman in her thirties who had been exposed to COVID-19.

This CDR3 reads CSVDETVNEQFF. In nucleotides, the CDR3 is TGCAGCGTTGACGAGACTGTTAATGAGCAGTTCTTC. The chain joins TRBV29-1 to TRBJ2-1; the D is unclear. The V and J ends lost 3 bases and 7 bases respectively, with 10 bases between them. This CDR3 is 12 amino acids long. Germline assignment: CDR1 SQVTM and CDR2 ANQGSEA.